The clone carrying this T cell receptor beta chain has only one observation. This sample stems from a study of shared T cell receptors in the human thymus. Method: immunoSEQ multiplex PCR; TCRdb's copy keeps in-frame clones and lacks some. The top ten clones hold approximately 0.0097% of a sample with over 650,000 clones, around 87% of them seen once. From germline, CDR1 is SQVTM and CDR2 ANQGSEA. The CDR3 has 11 residues. Between the trimmed V and J ends, which lost 7 bases and 2 bases, there was a span of 9 bases. These records were also assigned to another study, of human thymus T cells. That paper adds: Immunologically healthy infants in Finland undergoing congenital heart defect surgery were the donors. In corrective heart surgery, resections were taken, and these provided the thymus tissue. Thymic and blood repertoires appeared to show biased V and J gene usage.

Sequenced sample: thymocytes. This TCR derives from a boy under three years old with a congenital heart defect. The chain couples TRBV29-1 to TRBJ2-7, with D maybe TRBD2 (5 bases). As DNA, the CDR3 is TGCAGCGACGGGAATCCCTACGAGCAGTACTTC. This encodes CSDGNPYEQYF.